Below are 24 T cell receptor beta chains sequenced from a single sample in a study of blood T cells in healthy people across ages. Primed by a sample-barcoded 5' primer and a J-beta primer mix, a second PCR proceeded for about 6 to 12 cycles. TCRdb processed the 5' RACE reads anew with MiXCR; each CDR3 protein has one entry. The top ten hold around 14% of the sample, which has over 550,000 distinct CDR3 sequences, roughly 30% seen once. Sequencing was done on a sample of blood. The receptors were gathered from a woman of 80 years or more in good health.

This clonotype appeared many times. The chain carries TRBV15 and TRBJ2-7; D is uncertain. Germline CDR1 reads LNHNV; CDR2 reads YYDKDF (reference sequence). Trimming removed 0 bases from V and 2 bases from J, with 5 bases in between. This CDR3 is 13 amino acids long. The CDR3 bases are TGTGCCACCAGCAGAGATCTAGCCTACGAGCAGTACTTC. This sequence encodes CATSRDLAYEQYF.

Remarks on this clonotype: Possible read error: a much larger clone is one base away. V and J are TRBV20-1 and TRBJ2-1; D may be TRBD1 (5 bases). TRBJ2-7 explains the end of the DNA better; the J call may be wrong. This CDR3 spans 14 amino acids. Germline CDR1 and CDR2: DFQATT and SNEGSKA (reference sequence). CDR3 nucleotide sequence: TGCAGTGCCTCCGACAGTCTGTCCTACAATGAGCAGTACTTC. This codes for CSASDSLSYNEQYF.

In the case of this clonotype: A junction end diverges from the germline sequence, so it may reflect a read error. The chain couples TRBV12-3 or TRBV12-4 to TRBJ1-6; D not certain. The length of the CDR3 is 14 residues. For the CDR3, the DNA is TGTGCCAACAGTTTCTCCAGCTATAATTCACCCCTCCACTTT. This translates into CANSFSSYNSPLHF.

Regarding this clonotype: This could be a read error, since a much larger clone is one nucleotide away. The chain links TRBV7-6 to TRBJ1-4; TRBD1 might be the D (5 bases). In germline, CDR1 is SGHVS, CDR2 FNYEAQ. The CDR3 sequence is 17 residues long. This CDR3 reads CAGSLGVAGTGNEKLFF. DNA of the CDR3: TGTGCCGGCAGCTTAGGAGTTGCCGGGACGGGAAATGAAAAACTGTTTTTT.

The chain employs TRBV4-2 and TRBJ2-1, with D perhaps TRBD1 (6 bases). Gene TRBJ2-7 matches the end of the DNA better, so the J call may be wrong. The CDR3 covers 16 residues. Germline assignment: CDR1 LGHNA and CDR2 YNFKEQ. This CDR3 reads CASSLDPGGAYNEQYF. The CDR3 nucleotides are TGTGCCAGCAGCCTAGATCCTGGGGGCGCCTACAATGAGCAGTACTTC.

This clonotype was detected ten times or more. The J gene is TRBJ2-3, the V gene TRBV6-2 or TRBV6-3, with 15 positions matching TRBD2. The CDR3 covers 20 residues. Trimming removed 2 bases from V and 1 base from J; junction bases left unmatched: 10. Germline V gives CDR1 MNHEY, CDR2 SVGEGT. The CDR3 is CASSYPWTSGGAAGTDTQYF. CDR3 sequence (DNA): TGTGCCAGCAGTTACCCTTGGACTAGCGGGGGGGCTGCTGGCACAGATACGCAGTATTTT.

This clonotype was seen ten or more times. The germline gene is not matched at one end of the junction; a read error may be the cause. The gene calls are TRBV20-1 and TRBJ2-5; 13 bases align to TRBD2. Germline CDR1 DFQATT, CDR2 SNEGSKA (reference sequence). The CDR3 is 19 residues long. CDR3 nucleotide sequence: TGCAGTGCTAGCCGTCCGCCGGGACTAGCGGGGACGCGCCAAAAGACCCAGTACTTC. Amino acid sequence: CSASRPPGLAGTRQKTQYF.

A few counts support this clonotype. A much larger clone lies a single base off, so this may be a read error. V is TRBV29-1 and J is TRBJ2-5; 10 bases map to TRBD1. V dropped 6 bases and J dropped 11; count of bases not matched to a gene: 15. The CDR3 sequence is 14 residues long. The germline gives CDR1 SQVTM, CDR2 ANQGSEA. This CDR3 reads CSVSGQGVGNEQYF. The CDR3 coding sequence is TGCAGCGTGAGTGGACAGGGGGTTGGCAATGAGCAGTACTTC.

This clonotype was observed a handful of times. This could be a read error, since a much larger clone is one nucleotide away. The V and J genes are TRBV29-1 and TRBJ2-1; 15 bases agree with TRBD2. TRBJ2-7 matches the DNA end more closely, so the J call is doubtful. The germline V gene encodes CDR1 SQVTM and CDR2 ANQGSEA. CDR3 length: 17 residues. The CDR3 loop is CSGEGTSGGSSYNEQYF. Here the CDR3 DNA reads TGCAGCGGGGAGGGGACTAGCGGGGGGAGCTCCTACAATGAGCAGTACTTC.

This clonotype was recorded a few times. The chain employs TRBV10-3 and TRBJ1-2; the match to TRBD1 covers 9 bases. Losses at the gene ends were 2 bases for V and 8 bases for J; bases not matched to a gene: 9. CDR1 and CDR2 (germline): ENHRY, SYGVKD. This CDR3 contains 15 residues. The CDR3 nucleotides are TGTGCCATCAGTGAGACAGGACAGGGGCCAGCGGGCTACACCTTC. It encodes CAISETGQGPAGYTF.

This clonotype was recorded many times. This chain uses TRBV5-1 with TRBJ2-3; possibly TRBD2 for D (5 bases). CDR3 size: 15 residues. Germline CDR1 reads SGHRS; CDR2 reads YFSETQ. The V gene lost 1 base and the J gene lost 0 bases, with 9 bases spanning the gap. The CDR3 DNA reads as TGCGCCAGCAGCTTGCCAGCGGTAAGCACAGATACGCAGTATTTT. Translating it yields CASSLPAVSTDTQYF. The complete variable domain, with remaining parts taken from reference TRBV5-1 and TRBJ2-3, reads KAGVTQTPRYLIKTRGQQVTLSCSPISGHRSVSWYQQTPGQGLQFLFEYFSETQRNKGNFPGRFSGRQFSNSRSEMNVSTLELGDSALYLCASSLPAVSTDTQYFGPGTRLTVL.

The V gene is TRBV9, the J gene TRBJ2-2, with 12 bases matching TRBD1. Germline V gene data show CDR1 as SGDLS and CDR2 as YYNGEE. V was clipped by 4 bases and J by 4 bases; unmatched bases: 11. The CDR3 spans 18 residues. In DNA form, the CDR3 reads TGTGCCAGCAGCTTTGGGACAGGGGGCGTCTCTAGCACCGGGGAGCTGTTTTTT. This codes for CASSFGTGGVSSTGELFF.

The table lists this clonotype with a count of one. Likely a read error: the CDR3 ends without its conserved phenylalanine or tryptophan. The gene calls are TRBV7-3 and TRBJ1-1, with D tentatively TRBD1 (5 bases). V was clipped by 5 bases and J by 4 bases, with 11 bases between them. CDR1 and CDR2 from the germline V gene are SGHTA and FQGTGA. This CDR3 has 13 amino acids. CDR3 in DNA: TGTGCCAGCAGCACGTCAGGGTCCACTGAAGCTTTCTGT. Translating gives CASSTSGSTEAFC.

This clonotype was counted ten times or more. CDR3 nucleotides: TGCGCCAGCAAAGCGGGGGCCAATCGGAATGAGCAGTTCTTC. It yields the protein CASKAGANRNEQFF. This sequence joins TRBV5-1 and TRBJ2-1, with 8 bases aligning to TRBD2. The CDR3 spans 14 residues. V shed 6 bases, J shed 7 bases, and the junction held 9 bases outside the gene matches. The V gene's germline CDR1 is SGHRS and CDR2 YFSETQ. The variable domain in full, completed from reference TRBV5-1 and TRBJ2-1, reads KAGVTQTPRYLIKTRGQQVTLSCSPISGHRSVSWYQQTPGQGLQFLFEYFSETQRNKGNFPGRFSGRQFSNSRSEMNVSTLELGDSALYLCASKAGANRNEQFFGPGTRLTVL.

This clonotype was seen once. Given a much more abundant clone one base away, this may be a read error. The chain combines TRBV5-6 with TRBJ1-2, with 11 bases aligning to TRBD1. Germline V lookup: CDR1 SGHDT, CDR2 YYEEEE. CDR3 length: 15 residues. CDR3 in amino acids: CVSSWTGGNDYGYTF. DNA for the CDR3: TGTGTCAGCAGCTGGACAGGGGGCAACGACTATGGCTACACCTTC. The whole variable domain, filled in from reference TRBV5-6 and TRBJ1-2, reads DAGVTQSPTHLIKTRGQQVTLRCSPKSGHDTVSWYQQALGQGPQFIFQYYEEEERQRGNFPDRFSGHQFPNYSSELNVNALLLGDSALYLCVSSWTGGNDYGYTFGSGTRLTVV.

This clonotype was observed many times. The rearrangement joins TRBV20-1 to TRBJ2-3, with 12 nucleotides matching TRBD2. Germline lookup yields CDR1 DFQATT and CDR2 SNEGSKA (reference sequence). Germline trimming cut 1 base from V and 5 bases from J; bases unmatched to any gene: 7. CDR3 length: 16 amino acids. The CDR3 DNA reads as TGCAGTGCTAGAGTCCTAGCGGGGGGGCTCATAGATACGCAGTATTTT. This gives the protein CSARVLAGGLIDTQYF.

The V and J genes are TRBV20-1 and TRBJ1-5, with TRBD1 as a possible D gene (5 bases). Germline V lookup: CDR1 DFQATT, CDR2 SNEGSKA (reference sequence). The V end was cut by 6 bases, the J end by 3 bases, with 12 bases between. This CDR3 region has 13 residues. Here the CDR3 reads CSADGGYNQPQHF. CDR3 coding DNA: TGCAGTGCCGATGGGGGGTACAATCAGCCCCAGCATTTT.

This clonotype was counted at least ten times. This chain joins TRBV7-2 and TRBJ1-2; a possible D gene is TRBD1 (5 bases). Trimming removed 5 bases from V and 5 bases from J, with 12 bases in between. CDR1 and CDR2 (germline): SGHTA, FQGNSA. The CDR3 spans 13 residues. In DNA form, the CDR3 reads TGTGCCAGCAGCCCGAGACAGAGGTATGGCTACACCTTC. Encoded protein: CASSPRQRYGYTF.

This clonotype was counted only a few times. The rearrangement uses TRBV20-1 and TRBJ1-6; D is unclear. This CDR3 contains 15 residues. Germline loops: CDR1 DFQATT, CDR2 SNEGSKA (reference sequence). V lost 3 bases and J lost 0, with 9 bases in between. The DNA of the CDR3 is TGCAGTGCTAGTGATGCGAGCTCCTATAATTCACCCCTCCACTTT. It translates to CSASDASSYNSPLHF.

This clonotype was observed many times. The V call is TRBV9, the J call TRBJ2-1; perhaps TRBD2 as D (6 bases). Trimming left V 3 bases short and J 2 bases short, with 15 bases between. CDR1 SGDLS and CDR2 YYNGEE come from the germline V gene. This CDR3 has 16 amino acids. CDR3 loop: CASSGSGGIPYNEQFF. For the CDR3, the DNA is TGTGCCAGCAGCGGTAGTGGGGGGATACCCTACAATGAGCAGTTCTTC.

In regard to this clonotype: A clone one base away is much larger, so this may be a read error. The chain links TRBV21-1 to TRBJ2-6; TRBD1, the D gene given by the table, was not confirmed from the DNA. TRBV21-1 is labeled a pseudogene. This CDR3 comprises 16 residues. The CDR3 sequence: CAGAGQGADGANVLTF. CDR3 in DNA: TGTGCCGGCGCGGGACAGGGGGCTGATGGGGCCAACGTCCTGACTTTC.

A word on this clonotype: A much larger clone lies one base from this, so it may be a read error. The J gene is TRBJ2-7, the V gene TRBV7-6, with D perhaps matching TRBD1 (6 bases). Trimming pared 5 bases from V and 0 bases from J, leaving 11 bases between. In germline, CDR1 is SGHVS, CDR2 FNYEAQ. This CDR3 has 14 residues. The CDR3 nucleotides read TGTGCCAGCAGCCGCGAGGACAGCTCCTACGAGCAGTACTTC. Amino acid sequence: CASSREDSSYEQYF.

This clonotype was observed a few times. Lacking the conserved final phenylalanine or tryptophan, this CDR3 likely reflects a read error. The rearrangement links TRBV12-3 or TRBV12-4 to TRBJ2-3; 15 bases are a match to TRBD2. The CDR3 contains 18 residues. Germline trimming cut 6 bases from V and 0 bases from J; bases unmatched to any gene: 7. CDR3 nucleotide sequence: TGTGCCAGCAGCGGGACTAGCGGGGGGCTCTCTAGCACAGATACGCAGTATTCT. Encoded protein: CASSGTSGGLSSTDTQYS.

This clonotype was seen at least ten times. The chain combines TRBV15 with TRBJ2-7; D is perhaps TRBD2 (5 bases). V was pared by 0 bases and J by 6 bases, with 12 bases between. From germline, CDR1 is LNHNV and CDR2 YYDKDF (reference sequence). The CDR3 totals 14 residues. CDR3 DNA: TGTGCCACCAGCAGAGATGAGGGAATGGGCGAGCAGTACTTC. Translation: CATSRDEGMGEQYF.